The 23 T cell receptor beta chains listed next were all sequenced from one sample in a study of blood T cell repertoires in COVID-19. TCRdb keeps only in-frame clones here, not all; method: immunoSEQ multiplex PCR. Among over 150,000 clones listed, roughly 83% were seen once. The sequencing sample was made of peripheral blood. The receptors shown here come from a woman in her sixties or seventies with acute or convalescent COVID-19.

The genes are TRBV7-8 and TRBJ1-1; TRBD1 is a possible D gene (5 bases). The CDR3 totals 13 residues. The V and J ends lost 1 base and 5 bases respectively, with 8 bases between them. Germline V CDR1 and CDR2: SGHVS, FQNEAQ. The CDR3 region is CASSLEGWTEAFF. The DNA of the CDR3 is TGTGCCAGCAGCTTAGAGGGGTGGACTGAAGCTTTCTTT.

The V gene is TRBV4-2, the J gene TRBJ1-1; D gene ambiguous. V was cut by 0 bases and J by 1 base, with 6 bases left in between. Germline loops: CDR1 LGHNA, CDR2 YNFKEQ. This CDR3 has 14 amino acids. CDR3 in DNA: TGTGCCAGCAGCCAAGATCGCAGGAACACTGAAGCTTTCTTT. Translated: CASSQDRRNTEAFF.

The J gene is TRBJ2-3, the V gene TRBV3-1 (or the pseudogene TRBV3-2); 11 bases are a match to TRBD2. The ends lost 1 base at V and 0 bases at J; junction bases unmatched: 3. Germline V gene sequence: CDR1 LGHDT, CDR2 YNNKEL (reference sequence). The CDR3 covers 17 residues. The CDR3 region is CASSQGGLAGSTDTQYF. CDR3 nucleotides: TGTGCCAGCAGCCAAGGCGGACTAGCGGGCAGCACAGATACGCAGTATTTT.

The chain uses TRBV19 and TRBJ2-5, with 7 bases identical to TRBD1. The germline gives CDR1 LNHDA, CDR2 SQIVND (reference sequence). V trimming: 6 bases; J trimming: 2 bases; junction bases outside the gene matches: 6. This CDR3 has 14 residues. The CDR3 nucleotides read TGTGCCAGTAGCGGGACAGAGTCTCAAGAGACCCAGTACTTC. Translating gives CASSGTESQETQYF.

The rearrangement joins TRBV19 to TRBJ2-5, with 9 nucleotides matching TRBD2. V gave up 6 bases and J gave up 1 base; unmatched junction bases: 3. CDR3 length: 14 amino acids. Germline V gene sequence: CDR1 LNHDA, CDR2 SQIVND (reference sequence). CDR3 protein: CASRPTSGQETQYF. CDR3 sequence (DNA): TGTGCCAGTAGACCGACTAGCGGCCAAGAGACCCAGTACTTC.

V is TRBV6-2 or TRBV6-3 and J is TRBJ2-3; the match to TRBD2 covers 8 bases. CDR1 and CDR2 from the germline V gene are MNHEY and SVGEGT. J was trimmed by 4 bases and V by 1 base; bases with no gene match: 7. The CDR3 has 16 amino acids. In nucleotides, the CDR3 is TGTGCCAGCAGTTACTGGGCTAGCGGGTGGCCAGATACGCAGTATTTT. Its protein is CASSYWASGWPDTQYF.

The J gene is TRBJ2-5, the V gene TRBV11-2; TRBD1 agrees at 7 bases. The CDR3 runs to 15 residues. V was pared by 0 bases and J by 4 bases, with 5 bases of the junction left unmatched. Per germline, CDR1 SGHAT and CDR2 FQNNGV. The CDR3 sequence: CASSLEGGKGETQYF. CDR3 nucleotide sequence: TGTGCCAGCAGCTTAGAAGGGGGCAAGGGAGAGACCCAGTACTTC.

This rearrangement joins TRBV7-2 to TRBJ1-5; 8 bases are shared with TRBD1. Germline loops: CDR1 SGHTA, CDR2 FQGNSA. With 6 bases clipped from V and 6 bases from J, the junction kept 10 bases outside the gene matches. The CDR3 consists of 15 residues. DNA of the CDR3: TGTGCCAGCAGTTCAGGACAGGGCAGGAGTCAGCCCCAGCATTTT. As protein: CASSSGQGRSQPQHF.

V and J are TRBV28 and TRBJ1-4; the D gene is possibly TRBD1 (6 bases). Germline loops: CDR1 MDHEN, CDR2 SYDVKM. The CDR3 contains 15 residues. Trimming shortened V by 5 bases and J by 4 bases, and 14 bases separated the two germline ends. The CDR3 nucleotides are TGTGCCAGCAGTACTACAGGGCAGATTAATGAAAAACTGTTTTTT. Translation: CASSTTGQINEKLFF.

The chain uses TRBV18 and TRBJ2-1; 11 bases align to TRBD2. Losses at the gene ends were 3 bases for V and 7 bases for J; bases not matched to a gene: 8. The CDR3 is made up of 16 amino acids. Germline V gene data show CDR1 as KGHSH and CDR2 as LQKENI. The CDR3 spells CASSPRHLAGGNEQFF. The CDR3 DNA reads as TGTGCCAGCTCACCGAGGCACCTAGCGGGGGGAAATGAGCAGTTCTTC.

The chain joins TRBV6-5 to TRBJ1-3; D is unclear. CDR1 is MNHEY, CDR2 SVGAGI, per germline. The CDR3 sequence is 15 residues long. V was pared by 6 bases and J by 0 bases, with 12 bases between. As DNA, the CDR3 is TGTGCCAGCAGCCCGGACGGACTCTCTGGAAACACCATATATTTT. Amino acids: CASSPDGLSGNTIYF.

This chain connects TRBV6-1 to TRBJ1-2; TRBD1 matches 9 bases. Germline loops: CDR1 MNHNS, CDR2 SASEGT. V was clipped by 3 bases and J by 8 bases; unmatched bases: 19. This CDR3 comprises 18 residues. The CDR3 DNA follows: TGTGCCAGCAGTGAGGGAAGATCGGGGACAGGGAAGGCAAGGGGCTACACCTTC. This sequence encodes CASSEGRSGTGKARGYTF.

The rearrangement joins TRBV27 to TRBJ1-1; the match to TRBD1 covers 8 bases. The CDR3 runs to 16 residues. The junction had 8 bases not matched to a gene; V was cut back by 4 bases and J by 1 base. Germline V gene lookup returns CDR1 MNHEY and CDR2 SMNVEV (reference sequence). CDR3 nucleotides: TGTGCCAGCAGTTCGAGGCCCGGGACAGGGAACACTGAAGCTTTCTTT. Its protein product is CASSSRPGTGNTEAFF.

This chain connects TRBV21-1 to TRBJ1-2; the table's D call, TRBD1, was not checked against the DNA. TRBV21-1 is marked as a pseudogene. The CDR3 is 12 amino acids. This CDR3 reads CASSRQGDGYTF. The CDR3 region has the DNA TGTGCCAGCTCCAGACAGGGGGATGGCTACACCTTC.

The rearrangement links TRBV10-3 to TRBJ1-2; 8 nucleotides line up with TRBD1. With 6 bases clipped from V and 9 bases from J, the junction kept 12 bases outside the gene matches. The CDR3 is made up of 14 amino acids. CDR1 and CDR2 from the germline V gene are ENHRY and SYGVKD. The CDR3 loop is CAIRAGTGPGSYTF. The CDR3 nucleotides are TGTGCCATCAGAGCCGGGACAGGCCCTGGGAGCTACACCTTC.

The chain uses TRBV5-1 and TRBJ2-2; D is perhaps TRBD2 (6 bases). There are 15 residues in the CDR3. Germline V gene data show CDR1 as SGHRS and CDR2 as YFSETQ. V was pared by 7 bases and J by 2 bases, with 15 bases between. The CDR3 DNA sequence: TGCGCCAGCGCCCCCGGAGGGATTAACACCGGGGAGCTGTTTTTT. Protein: CASAPGGINTGELFF.

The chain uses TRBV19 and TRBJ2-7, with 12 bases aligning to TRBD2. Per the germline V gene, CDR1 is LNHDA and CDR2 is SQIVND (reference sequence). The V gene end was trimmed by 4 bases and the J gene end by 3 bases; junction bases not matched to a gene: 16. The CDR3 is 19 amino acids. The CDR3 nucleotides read TGTGCCAGTAGTACGACGACTGCGACTAGCGGGGGATTCCACTACGAGCAGTACTTC. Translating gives CASSTTTATSGGFHYEQYF.

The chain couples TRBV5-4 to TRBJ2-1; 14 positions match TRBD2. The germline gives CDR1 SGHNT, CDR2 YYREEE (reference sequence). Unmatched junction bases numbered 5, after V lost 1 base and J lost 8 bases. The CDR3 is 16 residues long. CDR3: CASSLRLAGGLDEQFF. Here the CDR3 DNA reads TGTGCCAGCAGCTTGAGACTAGCGGGGGGGCTCGATGAGCAGTTCTTC.

The CDR3 sequence is CASSYRRGNTEAFF. The CDR3 DNA is TGTGCCAGCAGTTACCGGAGGGGCAACACTGAAGCTTTCTTT. The chain combines TRBV6-5 with TRBJ1-1; D is perhaps TRBD1 (5 bases). The CDR3 sequence is 14 residues long. Looked up from germline, CDR1 is MNHEY and CDR2 is SVGAGI. V lost 2 bases and J 2 bases, leaving 9 bases between the germline ends.

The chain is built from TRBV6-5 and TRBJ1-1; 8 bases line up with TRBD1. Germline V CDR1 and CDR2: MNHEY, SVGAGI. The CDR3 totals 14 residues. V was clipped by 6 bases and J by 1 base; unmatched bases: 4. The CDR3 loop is CASRTTGGNTEAFF. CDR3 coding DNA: TGTGCCAGCAGGACAACAGGGGGGAACACTGAAGCTTTCTTT.

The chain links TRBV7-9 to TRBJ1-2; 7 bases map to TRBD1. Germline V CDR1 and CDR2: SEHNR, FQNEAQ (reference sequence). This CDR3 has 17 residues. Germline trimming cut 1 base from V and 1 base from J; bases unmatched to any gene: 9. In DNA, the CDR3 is TGTGCCAGCAGCTTAGTAACGGGCGGGACAGTTAACTATGGCTACACCTTC. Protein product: CASSLVTGGTVNYGYTF.

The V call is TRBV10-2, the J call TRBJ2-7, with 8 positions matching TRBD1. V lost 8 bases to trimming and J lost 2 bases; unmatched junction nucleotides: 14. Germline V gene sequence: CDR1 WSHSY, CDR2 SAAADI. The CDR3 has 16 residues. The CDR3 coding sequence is TGCGCCAGCGGTGGGCTGACAGGGGTCTTTCCCTACGAGCAGTACTTC. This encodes CASGGLTGVFPYEQYF.

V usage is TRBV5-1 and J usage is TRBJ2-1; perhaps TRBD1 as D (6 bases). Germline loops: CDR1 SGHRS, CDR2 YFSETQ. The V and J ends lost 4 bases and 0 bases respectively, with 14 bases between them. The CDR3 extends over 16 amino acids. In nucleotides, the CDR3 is TGCGCCAGCAGCCCGCAGGGGAGCAGCTCCTACAATGAGCAGTTCTTC. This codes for CASSPQGSSSYNEQFF.